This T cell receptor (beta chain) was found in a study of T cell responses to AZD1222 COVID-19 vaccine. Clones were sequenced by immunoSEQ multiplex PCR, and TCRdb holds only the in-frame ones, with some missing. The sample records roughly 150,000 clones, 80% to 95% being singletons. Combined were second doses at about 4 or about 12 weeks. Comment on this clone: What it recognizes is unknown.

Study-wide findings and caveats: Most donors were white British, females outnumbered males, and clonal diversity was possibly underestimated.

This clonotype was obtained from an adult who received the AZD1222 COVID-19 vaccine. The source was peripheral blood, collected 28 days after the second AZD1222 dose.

CDR3 in amino acids: CASSQVKGEKLFF. The CDR3 nucleotides are TGTGCCAGCAGCCAAGTCAAGGGGGAAAAACTGTTTTTT. The rearrangement uses TRBV3-1 (or the pseudogene TRBV3-2) and TRBJ1-4; a possible D gene is TRBD1 (5 bases). With 1 base removed from V and 8 bases from J, the gap between germline ends came to 8 bases. Germline-derived CDR1 and CDR2 are LGHDT and YNNKEL (reference sequence). The CDR3 has 13 amino acids.